This is a list of T cell receptor beta chains from one sample in a study of beta chain features in type 1 diabetes. Using immunoSEQ multiplex PCR, the repertoire was profiled, and TCRdb retains in-frame clones only, with some absent. The table includes hundreds of thousands of clones, over 11% detected once. Sequenced material: naive CD4+ T cells from blood. Receptors were obtained from a man aged 18 to 29 with type 1 diabetes. The CDR3 runs from the conserved cysteine through the conserved F or W. D genes are given only for firm matches. Size tells how often a clone was seen (once, few, many) or the class of an expanded clone, and some rows leave it out.

V: TRBV7-9; J: TRBJ1-3; length: 16; D: TRBD1; size: few; CDR3: CASSPTGGSFGNTIYF; DNA: TGTGCCAGCAGCCCCACAGGGGGCTCGTTTGGAAACACCATATATTTT
V: TRBV6-6; J: TRBJ1-5; length: 16; D: TRBD1; size: NA; CDR3: CASNVGQRTSNQPQHF; DNA: TGTGCCAGCAATGTGGGACAGCGGACCTCCAATCAGCCCCAGCATTTT
V: TRBV5-5; J: TRBJ2-5; length: 13; D: TRBD1; size: few; CDR3: CASIKTGEKTQYF; DNA: TGTGCCAGCATCAAGACAGGGGAGAAGACCCAGTACTTC
V: TRBV30; J: TRBJ2-7; length: 14; D: TRBD1; size: few; CDR3: CAWSGPGQGQRQYF; DNA: TGTGCCTGGAGCGGACCGGGACAGGGCCAAAGGCAGTACTTC
V: TRBV7-9; J: TRBJ1-5; length: 14; D: NA; size: few; CDR3: CASSLVAGVSPQHF; DNA: TGTGCCAGCAGCTTGGTAGCAGGGGTTTCGCCCCAGCATTTT
V: TRBV4-1; J: TRBJ2-1; length: 15; D: TRBD1; size: few; CDR3: CASSFPGQGIYEQFF; DNA: TGCGCCAGCAGTTTCCCGGGACAGGGAATCTATGAGCAGTTCTTC
V: TRBV11-3; J: TRBJ2-5; length: 17; D: TRBD1; size: few; CDR3: CASSQGPGTGALETQYF; DNA: TGTGCCAGCAGTCAGGGACCCGGGACAGGTGCCTTGGAGACCCAGTACTTC
V: TRBV6-5; J: TRBJ2-3; length: 14; D: NA; size: NA; CDR3: CASTLTGSTDTQYF; DNA: TGTGCCAGCACTTTAACGGGGAGCACAGATACGCAGTATTTT
V: TRBV7-2; J: TRBJ2-2; length: 16; D: NA; size: few; CDR3: CASSLGSLAGAGELFF; DNA: TGTGCCAGCAGCTTAGGGAGTCTAGCAGGGGCCGGGGAGCTGTTTTTT
V: TRBV9; J: TRBJ1-1; length: 13; D: NA; size: NA; CDR3: CASSTGPNTEAFF; DNA: TGTGCCAGTTCGACAGGACCGAACACTGAAGCTTTCTTT
V: TRBV7-9; J: TRBJ1-4; length: 14; D: NA; size: NA; CDR3: CATEGEQYNEKLFF; DNA: TGTGCCACCGAGGGGGAACAGTATAATGAAAAACTGTTTTTT
V: TRBV2; J: TRBJ2-5; length: 15; D: NA; size: NA; CDR3: CASRTPDRTRETQYF; DNA: TGTGCCAGCAGGACCCCGGACCGGACGAGGGAGACCCAGTACTTC
V: TRBV27; J: TRBJ1-5; length: 15; D: NA; size: few; CDR3: CASSLEGLLNQPQHF; DNA: TGTGCCAGCAGTTTAGAGGGGCTCCTCAATCAGCCCCAGCATTTT
V: TRBV5-4; J: TRBJ1-2; length: 16; D: NA; size: NA; CDR3: CASSLAVGKSHYGYTF; DNA: TGTGCCAGCAGCTTGGCCGTAGGGAAGAGTCACTATGGCTACACCTTC
V: TRBV7-9; J: TRBJ2-7; length: 14; D: NA; size: few; CDR3: CASSLAGGSYEQYF; DNA: TGTGCCAGCAGCTTAGCGGGAGGCTCCTACGAGCAGTACTTC
V: TRBV19; J: TRBJ2-7; length: 15; D: NA; size: few; CDR3: CASSPGTGVSYEQYF; DNA: TGTGCCAGTAGTCCCGGGACTGGAGTGTCCTACGAGCAGTACTTC
V: TRBV6-5; J: TRBJ2-7; length: 14; D: NA; size: few; CDR3: CASSYLRSSYEQYF; DNA: TGTGCCAGCAGTTACCTAAGGAGCTCCTACGAGCAGTACTTC
V: TRBV7-9; J: TRBJ1-4; length: 14; D: NA; size: NA; CDR3: CASSLRGTNEKLFF; DNA: TGTGCCAGCAGCTTAAGAGGGACTAATGAAAAACTGTTTTTT
V: TRBV2; J: TRBJ1-4; length: 13; D: NA; size: few; CDR3: CASSESGLEKLFF; DNA: TGTGCCAGCAGTGAGTCAGGGTTGGAAAAACTGTTTTTT
V: TRBV7-9; J: TRBJ2-1; length: 17; D: NA; size: NA; CDR3: CASSPRSGSFVYNEQFF; DNA: TGTGCCAGCAGCCCCCGCTCCGGGAGCTTTGTCTACAATGAGCAGTTCTTC
V: TRBV6-5; J: TRBJ2-7; length: 15; D: TRBD2; size: few; CDR3: CASSYSSSGSYEQYF; DNA: TGTGCCAGCAGTTACTCGAGTAGCGGGAGCTACGAGCAGTACTTC
V: TRBV28; J: TRBJ1-2; length: 12; D: TRBD1; size: NA; CDR3: CASRGQGDGYTF; DNA: TGTGCCAGCAGAGGACAGGGAGATGGCTACACCTTC
V: TRBV25-1; J: TRBJ1-1; length: 13; D: NA; size: NA; CDR3: CASSDRQAPEAFF; DNA: TGTGCCAGCAGTGATCGACAGGCGCCTGAAGCTTTCTTT
V: TRBV19; J: TRBJ1-1; length: 14; D: NA; size: NA; CDR3: CASSLRTPNTEAFF; DNA: TGTGCCAGTAGTCTGAGGACACCGAACACTGAAGCTTTCTTT
V: TRBV5-6; J: TRBJ1-2; length: 14; D: TRBD1; size: few; CDR3: CASSFTGVAYGYTF; DNA: TGTGCCAGCAGCTTTACAGGGGTGGCCTATGGCTACACCTTC
V: TRBV2; J: TRBJ1-6; length: 15; D: NA; size: NA; CDR3: CASSESGRVISPLHF; DNA: TGTGCCAGCAGTGAAAGTGGCAGGGTTATTTCACCCCTCCACTTT
V: TRBV29-1; J: TRBJ1-1; length: 12; D: NA; size: NA; CDR3: CSTSPQGTEAFF; DNA: TGCAGCACCTCACCCCAGGGGACTGAAGCTTTCTTT
V: TRBV30; J: TRBJ1-4; length: 14; D: NA; size: few; CDR3: CAWSRGSPNEKLFF; DNA: TGTGCCTGGAGTCGCGGCAGCCCTAATGAAAAACTGTTTTTT
V: TRBV29-1; J: TRBJ1-1; length: 13; D: NA; size: few; CDR3: CSVGDQMNTEAFF; DNA: TGCAGCGTTGGGGACCAAATGAACACTGAAGCTTTCTTT
V: TRBV6-1; J: TRBJ1-1; length: 13; D: TRBD1; size: few; CDR3: CATRQGANTEAFF; DNA: TGTGCCACCAGACAGGGAGCGAACACTGAAGCTTTCTTT
V: TRBV14; J: TRBJ2-1; length: 16; D: TRBD2; size: NA; CDR3: CASSPFWTSGSDEQFF; DNA: TGTGCCAGCAGCCCCTTTTGGACTAGCGGGAGCGATGAGCAGTTCTTC
V: TRBV15; J: TRBJ2-1; length: 17; D: TRBD2; size: NA; CDR3: CATSDYGTSGPMNEQFF; DNA: TGTGCCACCAGCGACTACGGGACTAGCGGGCCGATGAATGAGCAGTTCTTC
V: TRBV19; J: TRBJ2-5; length: 13; D: TRBD1; size: NA; CDR3: CASSGTAQETQYF; DNA: TGTGCCAGTAGTGGGACAGCTCAAGAGACCCAGTACTTC
V: TRBV9; J: TRBJ2-2; length: 15; D: NA; size: NA; CDR3: CASSVAQKNTGELFF; DNA: TGTGCCAGCAGCGTAGCACAAAAGAACACCGGGGAGCTGTTTTTT
V: TRBV25-1; J: TRBJ2-3; length: 16; D: TRBD1; size: NA; CDR3: CASSALGTVSTDTQYF; DNA: TGTGCCAGCAGTGCCTTAGGGACAGTAAGCACAGATACGCAGTATTTT
V: TRBV7-2; J: TRBJ2-5; length: 12; D: NA; size: few; CDR3: CASSLSRETQYF; DNA: TGTGCCAGCAGCCTCTCTAGGGAGACCCAGTACTTC
V: TRBV2; J: TRBJ1-5; length: 15; D: NA; size: NA; CDR3: CASSGGQGYNQPQHF; DNA: TGTGCCAGCAGTGGTGGGCAGGGGTACAATCAGCCCCAGCATTTT
V: TRBV14; J: TRBJ1-1; length: 16; D: NA; size: few; CDR3: CASSLLAGLMNTEAFF; DNA: TGTGCCAGCAGCTTGCTCGCTGGTTTAATGAACACTGAAGCTTTCTTT
V: TRBV5-1; J: TRBJ1-2; length: 13; D: NA; size: few; CDR3: CASSPPSSYGYTF; DNA: TGCGCCAGCAGTCCCCCGTCCAGTTATGGCTACACCTTC
V: TRBV28; J: TRBJ1-4; length: 17; D: TRBD1; size: NA; CDR3: CASSPPGGQGGIEKLFF; DNA: TGTGCCAGCAGTCCCCCAGGGGGCCAGGGAGGGATCGAAAAACTGTTTTTT
V: TRBV6-4; J: TRBJ1-1; length: 13; D: NA; size: few; CDR3: CASIGRQNTEAFF; DNA: TGTGCCAGCATAGGACGGCAGAACACTGAAGCTTTCTTT
V: TRBV5-1; J: TRBJ2-5; length: 15; D: TRBD1; size: NA; CDR3: CASSLGRQGEETQYF; DNA: TGCGCCAGCAGCTTGGGAAGACAGGGAGAAGAGACCCAGTACTTC
V: TRBV4-2; J: TRBJ2-7; length: 11; D: NA; size: NA; CDR3: CASSQLYEQYF; DNA: TGTGCCAGCAGCCAGCTATACGAGCAGTACTTC
V: TRBV7-9; J: TRBJ1-5; length: 15; D: NA; size: NA; CDR3: CASSLGRDSNQPQHF; DNA: TGTGCCAGCAGCCTCGGGAGGGATAGCAATCAGCCCCAGCATTTT
V: TRBV28; J: TRBJ2-1; length: 13; D: TRBD2; size: NA; CDR3: CASGKAGGNEQFF; DNA: TGTGCCAGCGGAAAAGCGGGGGGCAATGAGCAGTTCTTC